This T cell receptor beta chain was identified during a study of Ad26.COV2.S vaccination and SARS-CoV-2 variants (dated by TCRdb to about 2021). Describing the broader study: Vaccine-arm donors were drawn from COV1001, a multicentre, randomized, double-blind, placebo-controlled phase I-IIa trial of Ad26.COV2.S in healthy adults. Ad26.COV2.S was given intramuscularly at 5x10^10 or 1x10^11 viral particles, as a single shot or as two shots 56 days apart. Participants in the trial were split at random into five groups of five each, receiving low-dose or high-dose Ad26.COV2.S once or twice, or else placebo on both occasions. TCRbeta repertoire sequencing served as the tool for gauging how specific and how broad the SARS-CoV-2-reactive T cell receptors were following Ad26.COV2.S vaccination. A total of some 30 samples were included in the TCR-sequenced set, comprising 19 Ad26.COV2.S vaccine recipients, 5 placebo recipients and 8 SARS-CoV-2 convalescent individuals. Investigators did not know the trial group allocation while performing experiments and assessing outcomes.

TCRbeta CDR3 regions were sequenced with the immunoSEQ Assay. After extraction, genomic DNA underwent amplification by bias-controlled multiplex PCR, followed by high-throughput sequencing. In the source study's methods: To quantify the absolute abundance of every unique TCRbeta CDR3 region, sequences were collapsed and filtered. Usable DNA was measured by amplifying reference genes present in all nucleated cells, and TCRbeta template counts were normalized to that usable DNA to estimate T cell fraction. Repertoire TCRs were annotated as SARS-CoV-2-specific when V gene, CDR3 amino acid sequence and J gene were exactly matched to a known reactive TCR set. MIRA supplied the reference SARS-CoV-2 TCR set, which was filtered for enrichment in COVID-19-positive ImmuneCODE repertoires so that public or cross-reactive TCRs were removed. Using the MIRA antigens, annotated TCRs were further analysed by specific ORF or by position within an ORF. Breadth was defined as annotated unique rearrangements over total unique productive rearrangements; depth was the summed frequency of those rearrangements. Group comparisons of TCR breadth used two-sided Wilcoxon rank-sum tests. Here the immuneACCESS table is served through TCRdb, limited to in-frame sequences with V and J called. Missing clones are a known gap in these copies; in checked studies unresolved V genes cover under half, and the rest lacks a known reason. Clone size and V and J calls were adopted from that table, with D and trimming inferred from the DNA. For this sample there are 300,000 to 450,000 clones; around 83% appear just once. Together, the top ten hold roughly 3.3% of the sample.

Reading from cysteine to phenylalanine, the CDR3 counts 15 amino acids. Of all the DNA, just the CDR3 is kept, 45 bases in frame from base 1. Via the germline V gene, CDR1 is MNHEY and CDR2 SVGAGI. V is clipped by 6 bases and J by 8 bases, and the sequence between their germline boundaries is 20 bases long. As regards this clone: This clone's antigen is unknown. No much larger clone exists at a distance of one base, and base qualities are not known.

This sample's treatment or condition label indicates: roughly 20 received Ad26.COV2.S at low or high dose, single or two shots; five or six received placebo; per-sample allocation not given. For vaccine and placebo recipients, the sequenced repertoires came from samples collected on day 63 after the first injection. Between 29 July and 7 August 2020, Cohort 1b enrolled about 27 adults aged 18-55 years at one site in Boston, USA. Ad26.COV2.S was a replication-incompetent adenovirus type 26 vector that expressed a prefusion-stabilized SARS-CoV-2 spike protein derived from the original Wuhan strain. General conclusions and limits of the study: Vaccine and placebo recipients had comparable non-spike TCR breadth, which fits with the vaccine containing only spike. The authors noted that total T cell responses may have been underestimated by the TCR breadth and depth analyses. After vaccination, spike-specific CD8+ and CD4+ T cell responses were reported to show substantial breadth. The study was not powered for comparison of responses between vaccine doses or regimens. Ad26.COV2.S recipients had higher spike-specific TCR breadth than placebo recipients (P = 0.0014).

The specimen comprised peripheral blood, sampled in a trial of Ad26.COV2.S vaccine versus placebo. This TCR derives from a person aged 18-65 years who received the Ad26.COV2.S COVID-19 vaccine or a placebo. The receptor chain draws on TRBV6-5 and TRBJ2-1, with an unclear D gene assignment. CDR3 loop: CASRQRVYSAYEQFF. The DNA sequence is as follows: TGTGCCAGCAGACAACGGGTTTATTCGGCATATGAGCAGTTCTTC.